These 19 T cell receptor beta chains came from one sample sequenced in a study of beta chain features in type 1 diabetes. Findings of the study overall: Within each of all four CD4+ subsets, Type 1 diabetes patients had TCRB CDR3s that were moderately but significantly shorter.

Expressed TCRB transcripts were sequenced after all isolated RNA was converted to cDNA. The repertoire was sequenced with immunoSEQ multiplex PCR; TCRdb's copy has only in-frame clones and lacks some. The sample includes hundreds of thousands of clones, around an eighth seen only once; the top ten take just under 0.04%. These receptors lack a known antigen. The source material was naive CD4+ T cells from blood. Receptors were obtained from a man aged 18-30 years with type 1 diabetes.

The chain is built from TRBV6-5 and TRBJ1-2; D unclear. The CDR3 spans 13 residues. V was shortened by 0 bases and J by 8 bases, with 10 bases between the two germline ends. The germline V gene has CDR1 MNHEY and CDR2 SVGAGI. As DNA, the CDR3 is TGTGCCAGCAGTTACTCGAGAGGGTTGGGCTACACCTTC. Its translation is CASSYSRGLGYTF.

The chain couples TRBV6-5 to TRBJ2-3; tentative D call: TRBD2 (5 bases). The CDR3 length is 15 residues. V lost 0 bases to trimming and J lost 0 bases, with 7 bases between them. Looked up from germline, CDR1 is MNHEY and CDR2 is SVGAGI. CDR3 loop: CASSYSWTSTDTQYF. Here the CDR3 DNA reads TGTGCCAGCAGTTACTCTTGGACTAGCACAGATACGCAGTATTTT.

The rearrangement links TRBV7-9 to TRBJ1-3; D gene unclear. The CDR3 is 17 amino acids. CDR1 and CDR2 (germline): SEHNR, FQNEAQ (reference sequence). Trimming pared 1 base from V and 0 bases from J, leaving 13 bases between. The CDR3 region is CASSLVRQPYSGNTIYF. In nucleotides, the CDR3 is TGTGCCAGCAGCTTAGTACGGCAGCCCTACTCTGGAAACACCATATATTTT.

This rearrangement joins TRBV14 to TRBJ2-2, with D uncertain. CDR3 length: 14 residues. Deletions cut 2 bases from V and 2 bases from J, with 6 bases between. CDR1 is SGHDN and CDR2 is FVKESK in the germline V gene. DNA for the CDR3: TGTGCCAGCAGCCAACTTATAAACACCGGGGAGCTGTTTTTT. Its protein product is CASSQLINTGELFF.

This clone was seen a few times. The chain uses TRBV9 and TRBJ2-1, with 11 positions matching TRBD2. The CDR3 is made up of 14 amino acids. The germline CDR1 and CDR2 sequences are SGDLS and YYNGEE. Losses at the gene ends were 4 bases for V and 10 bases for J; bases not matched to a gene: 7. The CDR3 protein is CASSSPSGRTEQFF. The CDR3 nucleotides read TGTGCCAGCAGCTCGCCTAGCGGGAGGACGGAGCAGTTCTTC.

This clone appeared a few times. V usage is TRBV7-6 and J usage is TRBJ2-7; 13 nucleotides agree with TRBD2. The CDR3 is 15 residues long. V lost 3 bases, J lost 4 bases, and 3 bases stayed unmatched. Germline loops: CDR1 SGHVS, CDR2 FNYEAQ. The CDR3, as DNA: TGTGCCAGCAGCTTGAGGACTAGCGGGAGTTACGAGCAGTACTTC. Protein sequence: CASSLRTSGSYEQYF. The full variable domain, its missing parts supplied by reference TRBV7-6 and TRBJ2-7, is GAGVSQSPRYKVTKRGQDVALRCDPISGHVSLYWYRQALGQGPEFLTYFNYEAQQDKSGLPNDRFSAERPEGSISTLTIQRTEQRDSAMYRCASSLRTSGSYEQYFGPGTRLTVT.

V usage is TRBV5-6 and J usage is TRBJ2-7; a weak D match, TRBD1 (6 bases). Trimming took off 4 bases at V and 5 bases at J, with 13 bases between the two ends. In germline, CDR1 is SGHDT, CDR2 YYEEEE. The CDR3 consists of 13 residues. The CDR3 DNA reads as TGTGCCAGCAGCACCACAGGGATCGACGAGCAGTACTTC. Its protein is CASSTTGIDEQYF.

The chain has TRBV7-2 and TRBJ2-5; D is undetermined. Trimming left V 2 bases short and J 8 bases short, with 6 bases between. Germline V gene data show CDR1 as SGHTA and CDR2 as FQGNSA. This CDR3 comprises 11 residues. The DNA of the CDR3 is TGTGCCAGCAGCTTATCTGACACCCAGTACTTC. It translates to CASSLSDTQYF.

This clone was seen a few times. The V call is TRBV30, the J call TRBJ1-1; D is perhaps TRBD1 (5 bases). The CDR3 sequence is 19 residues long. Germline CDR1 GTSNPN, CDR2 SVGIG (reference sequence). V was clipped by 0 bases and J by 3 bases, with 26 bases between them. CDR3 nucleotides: TGTGCCTGGAGTGTAGTTGGGCACGCCGGGGCTCCGGGGGACACTGAAGCTTTCTTT. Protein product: CAWSVVGHAGAPGDTEAFF.

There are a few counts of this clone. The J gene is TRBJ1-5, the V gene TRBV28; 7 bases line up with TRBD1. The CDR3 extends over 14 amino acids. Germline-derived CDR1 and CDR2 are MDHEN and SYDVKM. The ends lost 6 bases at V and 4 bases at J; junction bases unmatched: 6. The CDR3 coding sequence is TGTGCCAGCAGCCCGGGACAGATAAATCAGCCCCAGCATTTT. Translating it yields CASSPGQINQPQHF.

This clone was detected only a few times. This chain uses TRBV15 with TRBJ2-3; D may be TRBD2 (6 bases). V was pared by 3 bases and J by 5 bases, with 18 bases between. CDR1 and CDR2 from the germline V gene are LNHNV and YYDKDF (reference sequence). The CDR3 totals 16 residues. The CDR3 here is CATSRTTGSGLDTQYF. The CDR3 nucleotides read TGTGCCACCAGCAGGACCACGGGTAGCGGACTAGATACGCAGTATTTT.

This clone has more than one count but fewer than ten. The CDR3 nucleotides read TGCAGCGCCACCGCCGGGGTTGAGCAGTTCTTC. Amino acids: CSATAGVEQFF. The V call is TRBV20-1, the J call TRBJ2-1, with a possible D match to TRBD2 (5 bases). Per the germline V gene, CDR1 is DFQATT and CDR2 is SNEGSKA (reference sequence). The CDR3 is 11 residues long.

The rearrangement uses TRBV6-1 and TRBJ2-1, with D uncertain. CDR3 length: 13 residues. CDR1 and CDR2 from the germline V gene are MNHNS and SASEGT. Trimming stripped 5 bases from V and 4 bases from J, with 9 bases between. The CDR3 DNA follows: TGTGCCAGCAGTCGGCAGCCTTACAATGAGCAGTTCTTC. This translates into CASSRQPYNEQFF.

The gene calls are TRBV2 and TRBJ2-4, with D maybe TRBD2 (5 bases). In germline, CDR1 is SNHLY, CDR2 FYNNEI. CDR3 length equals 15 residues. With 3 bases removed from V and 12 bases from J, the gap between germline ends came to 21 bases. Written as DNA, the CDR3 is TGTGCCAGCAGTGACCCCAGAGAGGGCGGCCTTAATCAGTACTTC. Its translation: CASSDPREGGLNQYF.

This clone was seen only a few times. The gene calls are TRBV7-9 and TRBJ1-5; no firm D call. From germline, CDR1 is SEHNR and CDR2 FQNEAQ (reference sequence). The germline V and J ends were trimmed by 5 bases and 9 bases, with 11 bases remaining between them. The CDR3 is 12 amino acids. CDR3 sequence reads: CASSRSSGPQHF. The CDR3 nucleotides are TGTGCCAGCAGCCGTTCTTCTGGGCCCCAGCATTTT.

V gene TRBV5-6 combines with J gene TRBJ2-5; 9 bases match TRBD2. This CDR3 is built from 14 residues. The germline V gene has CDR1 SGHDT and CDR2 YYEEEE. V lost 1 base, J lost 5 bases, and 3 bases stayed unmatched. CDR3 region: CASSLQRGDETQYF. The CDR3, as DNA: TGTGCCAGCAGCTTGCAGCGGGGGGACGAGACCCAGTACTTC.

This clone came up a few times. For the CDR3, the DNA is TGCGCCAGCAGCCAAGATATACCAGGGGATGAGCAGTTCTTC. Protein sequence: CASSQDIPGDEQFF. The chain links TRBV4-3 to TRBJ2-1, with D possibly matching TRBD1 (6 bases). The V gene's germline CDR1 is LGHNA and CDR2 YSLEER. The CDR3 runs 14 residues. V lost 0 bases to trimming and J lost 8 bases, with 11 bases between them.

CDR3 protein: CASSLYQGTIENEQFF. The CDR3 coding sequence is TGTGCCAGCAGTTTATATCAGGGTACAATTGAGAATGAGCAGTTCTTC. V usage is TRBV27 and J usage is TRBJ2-1, with D possibly TRBD1 on 5 matching bases. The CDR3 totals 16 residues. Trimming pared 1 base from V and 7 bases from J, leaving 17 bases between. Germline V gene data show CDR1 as MNHEY and CDR2 as SMNVEV (reference sequence).

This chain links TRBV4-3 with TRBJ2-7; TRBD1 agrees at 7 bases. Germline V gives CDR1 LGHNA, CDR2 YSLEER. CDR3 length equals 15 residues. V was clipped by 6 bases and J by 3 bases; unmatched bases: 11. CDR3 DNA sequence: TGCGCCAGCAGTCGCGGACAGGCGGAATACTACGAGCAGTACTTC. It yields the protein CASSRGQAEYYEQYF.